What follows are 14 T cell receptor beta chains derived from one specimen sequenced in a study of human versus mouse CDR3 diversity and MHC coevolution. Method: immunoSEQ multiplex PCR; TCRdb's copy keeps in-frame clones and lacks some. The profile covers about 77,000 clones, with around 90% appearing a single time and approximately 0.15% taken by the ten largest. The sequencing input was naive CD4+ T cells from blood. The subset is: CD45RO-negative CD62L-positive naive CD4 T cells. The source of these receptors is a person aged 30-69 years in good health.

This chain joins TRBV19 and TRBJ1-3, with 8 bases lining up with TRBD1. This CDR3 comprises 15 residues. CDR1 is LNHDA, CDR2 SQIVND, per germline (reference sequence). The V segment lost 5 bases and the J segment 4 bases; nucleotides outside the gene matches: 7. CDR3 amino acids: CASSLQTGVGNTIYF. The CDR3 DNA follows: TGTGCCAGTAGTCTACAGACAGGGGTCGGAAACACCATATATTTT.

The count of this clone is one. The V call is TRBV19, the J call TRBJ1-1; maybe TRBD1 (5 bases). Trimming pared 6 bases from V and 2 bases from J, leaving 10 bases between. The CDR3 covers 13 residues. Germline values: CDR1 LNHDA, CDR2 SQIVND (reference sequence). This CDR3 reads CASSQTENTEAFF. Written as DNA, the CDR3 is TGTGCCAGTAGCCAGACAGAAAACACTGAAGCTTTCTTT.

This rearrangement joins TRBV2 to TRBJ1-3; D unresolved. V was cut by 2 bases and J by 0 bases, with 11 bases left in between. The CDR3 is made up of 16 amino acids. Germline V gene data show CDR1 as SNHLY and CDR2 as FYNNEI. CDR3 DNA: TGTGCCAGCAGTGAACGGCAGGTTCTCTCTGGAAACACCATATATTTT. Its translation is CASSERQVLSGNTIYF.

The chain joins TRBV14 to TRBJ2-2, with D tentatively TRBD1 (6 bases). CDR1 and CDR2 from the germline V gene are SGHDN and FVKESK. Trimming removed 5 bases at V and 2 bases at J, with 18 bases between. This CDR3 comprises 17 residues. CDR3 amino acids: CASSSPDRSRNTGELFF. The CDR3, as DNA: TGTGCCAGCAGCTCACCTGACAGGAGCCGAAACACCGGGGAGCTGTTTTTT.

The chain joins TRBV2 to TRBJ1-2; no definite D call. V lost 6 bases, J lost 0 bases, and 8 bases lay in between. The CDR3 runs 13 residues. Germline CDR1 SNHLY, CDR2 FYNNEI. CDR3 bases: TGTGCCAGCAGCCGAGTTACTAACTATGGCTACACCTTC. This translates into CASSRVTNYGYTF.

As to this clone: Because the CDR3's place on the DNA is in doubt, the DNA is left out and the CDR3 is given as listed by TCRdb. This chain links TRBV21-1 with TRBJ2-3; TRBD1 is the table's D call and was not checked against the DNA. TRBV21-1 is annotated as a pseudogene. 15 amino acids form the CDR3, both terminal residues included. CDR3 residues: CASKPGTAQEIRSIF.

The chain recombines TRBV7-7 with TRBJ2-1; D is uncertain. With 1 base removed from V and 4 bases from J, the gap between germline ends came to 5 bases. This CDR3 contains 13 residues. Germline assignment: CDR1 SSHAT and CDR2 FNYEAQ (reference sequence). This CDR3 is CASSLEQYNEQFF. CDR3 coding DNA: TGTGCCAGCAGCTTAGAACAGTACAATGAGCAGTTCTTC.

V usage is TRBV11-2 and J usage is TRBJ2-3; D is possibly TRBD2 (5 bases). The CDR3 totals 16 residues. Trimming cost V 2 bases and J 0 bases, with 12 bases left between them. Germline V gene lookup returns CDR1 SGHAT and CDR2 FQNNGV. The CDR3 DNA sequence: TGTGCCAGCAGCTTAATGGCGGGCGCTAGCACAGATACGCAGTATTTT. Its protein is CASSLMAGASTDTQYF.

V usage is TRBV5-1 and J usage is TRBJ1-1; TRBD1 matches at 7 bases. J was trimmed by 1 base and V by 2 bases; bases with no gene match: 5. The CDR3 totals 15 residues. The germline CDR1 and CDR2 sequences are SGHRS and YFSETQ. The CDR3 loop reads CASSFPGQTNTEAFF. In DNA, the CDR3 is TGCGCCAGCAGCTTCCCGGGACAGACGAACACTGAAGCTTTCTTT.

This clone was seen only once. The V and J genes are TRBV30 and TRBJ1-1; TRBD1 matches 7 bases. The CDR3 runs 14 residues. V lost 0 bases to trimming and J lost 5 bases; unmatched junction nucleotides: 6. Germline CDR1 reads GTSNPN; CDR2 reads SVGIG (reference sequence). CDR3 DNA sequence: TGTGCCTGGAGTGTTGAGGGGGCGGGGACTGAAGCTTTCTTT. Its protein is CAWSVEGAGTEAFF.

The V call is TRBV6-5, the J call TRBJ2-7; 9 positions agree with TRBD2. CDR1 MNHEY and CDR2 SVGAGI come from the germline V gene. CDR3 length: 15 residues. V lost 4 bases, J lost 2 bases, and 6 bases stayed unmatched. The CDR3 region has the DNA TGTGCCAGCAGTTCCCCAGCGGGAGGACCCTACGAGCAGTACTTC. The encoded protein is CASSSPAGGPYEQYF.

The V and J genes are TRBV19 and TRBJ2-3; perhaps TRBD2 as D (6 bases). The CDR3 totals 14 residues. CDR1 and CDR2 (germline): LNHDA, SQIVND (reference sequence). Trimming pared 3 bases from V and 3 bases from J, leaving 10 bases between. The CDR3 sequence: CASSMWGETDTQYF. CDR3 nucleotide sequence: TGTGCCAGTAGTATGTGGGGGGAAACAGATACGCAGTATTTT.

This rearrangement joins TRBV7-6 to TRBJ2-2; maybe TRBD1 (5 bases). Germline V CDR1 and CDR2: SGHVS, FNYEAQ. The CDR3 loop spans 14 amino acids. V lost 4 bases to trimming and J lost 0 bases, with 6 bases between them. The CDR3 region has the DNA TGTGCCAGCAGCTCGACAGCGAACACCGGGGAGCTGTTTTTT. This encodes CASSSTANTGELFF.

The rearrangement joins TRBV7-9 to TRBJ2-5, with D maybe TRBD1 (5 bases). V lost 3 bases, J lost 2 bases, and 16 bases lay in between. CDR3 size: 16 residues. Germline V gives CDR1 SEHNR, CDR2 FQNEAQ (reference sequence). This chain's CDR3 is CASSLDQGFPQETQYF. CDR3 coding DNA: TGTGCCAGCAGCTTGGATCAGGGCTTTCCTCAAGAGACCCAGTACTTC. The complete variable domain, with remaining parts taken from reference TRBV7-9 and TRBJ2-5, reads DTGVSQNPRHKITKRGQNVTFRCDPISEHNRLYWYRQTLGQGPEFLTYFQNEAQLEKSRLLSDRFSAERPKGSFSTLEIQRTEQGDSAMYLCASSLDQGFPQETQYFGPGTRLLVL.